This T cell receptor beta chain was captured by sequencing in a study of cytomegalovirus exposure and HLA in healthy donors. The study's findings and limits: Some V segments could not be told apart, so they were left out, TRBV6-2 and TRBV6-3 among them. Later work found that TCR association rates differed between HLA loci; DRB1 had the most and HLA-C the fewest.

V lost 5 bases, J lost 0 bases, and 5 bases stayed unmatched. This CDR3 region has 17 residues. From germline, CDR1 is SGHNT and CDR2 YENEEA. Primers included in the PCR were 60 Vbeta and 13 Jbeta primers. Sequencing was performed with immunoSEQ multiplex PCR; in TCRdb, only in-frame clones are kept and a portion is missing. Found here are 130,000 to 150,000 clones, roughly 76% of them singletons; the top ten hold around 15%. For this clone: What it binds is unknown.

The J gene is TRBJ2-1, the V gene TRBV11-3; 12 positions match TRBD2. Sequencing was done on a sample of PBMCs. This sequence originates from a human donor in good health. The CDR3 reads CASSPGLAGYSYNEQFF. Here the CDR3 DNA reads TGTGCCAGCAGCCCGGGACTAGCGGGCTACTCCTACAATGAGCAGTTCTTC.